The source of this TCR beta chain is a study of response to subunit inactivated influenza vaccine (dated by TCRdb to the late 2010s). Study-level background: Deep quantitative profiling of the T cell receptor repertoire was used in the study to follow responses to a trivalent subunit inactivated influenza vaccine.

This clonotype was recorded a few times. Its antigen specificity is not known. No much larger clone is present one base from it, and per-base qualities are unavailable. CDR1 and CDR2 were assigned from the germline V gene as LGHNA and YSLEER. The CDR3 spans 13 residues, from the cysteine through the phenylalanine. The entry retains the CDR3 DNA only, 39 bases that are in frame from base 1. V is clipped by 4 bases and J by 14 bases, and the sequence between their germline boundaries is 15 bases long. The library was prepared using RT-PCR. TCRdb records Illumina HiSeq 2500 as the sequencer. TCRdb handled the public reads itself, with Q25 trimming in fastp and clone calling in MiXCR, and kept productive beta chains. CDR3 protein duplicates are merged, each entry listing the most common genes and DNA. Across this sample there are hundreds of thousands of distinct CDR3 sequences, with 15% to 18% seen only once. Of the sample, about 9.9% falls within the top ten clones.

The paper as a whole reports these results and caveats: It was suggested by the authors that each seasonal influenza vaccination may recruit only a limited number of new T cells.

The sample here was PBMCs from blood, taken 11 to 12 days after vaccination. This sequence was found in a man aged 50 to 60 who received an inactivated influenza vaccine. Donor details come from another sample of the same person, matched by shared clones. The sequence joins TRBV4-3 to TRBJ1-6; the D gene is not confidently resolved. Here is the DNA: TGCGCCAGCAGCCCATCGGCGGGGTTCACCCTCCACTTT. It translates as CASSPSAGFTLHF.